These T cell receptor beta chains were read from a single sample in a study of T-cell reconstitution after alpha-beta-depleted transplantation in children. TCRdb reanalysed the PCR reads using MiXCR and keeps one entry per CDR3 protein. The repertoire holds roughly 790,000 distinct CDR3 sequences, with roughly 15% as singletons. Source: PBMCs, mostly from graft donor cells, taken 360 days after TCRalphabeta/CD19-depleted stem cell transplant. Receptor source: a male patient younger than 18 who had a stem cell transplant for acute lymphoblastic leukemia, so the T cells may come from the graft donor. Each CDR3 is given with its conserved first and last residue. A D gene is named only where the DNA matches it firmly. Some rows have no size entry. The others give once, few or many, or a class for an expanded clone.

j_call clone_size v_call d_call cdr3_nt cdr3_aa
TRBJ1-4 NA TRBV5-1 NA TGCGCCAGCAGCGTGGGACAAGGGAATGAAAAACTGTTTTTT CASSVGQGNEKLFF
TRBJ2-5 NA TRBV7-3 TRBD2 TGTGCCAGCAGCTCCCAGGGACTAGCGCGGGAGACCCAGTACTTC CASSSQGLARETQYF
TRBJ2-1 few TRBV5-6 NA TGTGCCAGCAATCCGTTGAACAATGAGCAGTTCTTC CASNPLNNEQFF
TRBJ2-7 NA TRBV6-1 NA TGTGCCAGCAAGGGGGCGACTAGCAGCTACGAGCAGTACTTC CASKGATSSYEQYF
TRBJ2-5 many TRBV28 NA TGTGCCAGCAGGCGCGACCAGGTCAAAAGAGAGACCCAGTACTTC CASRRDQVKRETQYF
TRBJ1-2 many TRBV29-1 NA TGCAGCGTTGAAAATCCAGGGTTATCTAACTATGGCTACACCTTC CSVENPGLSNYGYTF
TRBJ2-2 many TRBV20-1 TRBD1 TGCAGTGCTAGCACGGGACAGGGCCACGGGGAGCTGTTTTTT CSASTGQGHGELFF
TRBJ2-1 few TRBV27 TRBD2 TGTGCCAGCAGTCCTCTGACTAGCGGGAGGGTAAAATCCTACAATGAGCAGTTCTTC CASSPLTSGRVKSYNEQFF
TRBJ2-1 few TRBV20-1 TRBD2 TGCAGTGCTAGAGTCGGGACTAGCGGGAGGAGGGTCTCCTACAATGAGCAGTTCTTC CSARVGTSGRRVSYNEQFF
TRBJ2-7 many TRBV5-1 NA TGCGCCAGCAGCTTGGAGTCTTACTCGACCTACGAGCAGTACTTC CASSLESYSTYEQYF
TRBJ2-7 NA TRBV5-5 TRBD1 TGTGCCACGCGGGACAGGGAAAACGAGCAGTACTTC CATRDRENEQYF
TRBJ1-1 few TRBV5-6 NA TGTGCCAGCAGCTTGAGCCTCACGGTCACTGAAGCTTTCTTT CASSLSLTVTEAFF
TRBJ2-3 few TRBV7-3 NA TGTGCCAGCAGCTTAGGCCCCGTATCAGATACGCAGTATTTT CASSLGPVSDTQYF
TRBJ1-4 many TRBV18 NA TGTGCCAGCTCACTGGCCCTTGCAACTAATGAAAAACTGTTTTTT CASSLALATNEKLFF
TRBJ1-5 few TRBV7-9 TRBD1 TGTGCCAGCAGCTTAACACCGACCCGGGACAGGGTTCAGCCCCAGCATTTT CASSLTPTRDRVQPQHF
TRBJ2-7 few TRBV6-1 NA TGTGCCAGCAGCCTAGGTAGGGTAGCCTACGAGCAGTACTTC CASSLGRVAYEQYF
TRBJ2-3 NA TRBV7-3 NA TGTGCCAGCAGCCCGGACAGACATGATACGCAGTATTTT CASSPDRHDTQYF
TRBJ1-1 many TRBV5-1 TRBD1 TGCGCCAGCAGCTTGTGGACAGGGCGGGTCGCTGAAGCTTTCTTT CASSLWTGRVAEAFF
TRBJ2-1 few TRBV4-1 TRBD1 TGCGCCAGCAGCCAAGAAGGGCGTGGGACAGGGGTTAGCAATGAGCAGTTCTTC CASSQEGRGTGVSNEQFF
TRBJ2-5 NA TRBV21-1 NA TGTGCCAGCAGCAAAAGAAGTGGGAGGGATATAGAGACCCAGTACTTC CASSKRSGRDIETQYF
TRBJ2-5 few TRBV24-1 TRBD2 TGTGCCACCAGTGATTTCCTCATTAGCGGGAGGCCGCAAGAGACCCAGTACTTC CATSDFLISGRPQETQYF
TRBJ1-1 NA TRBV6-6 TRBD1 TGTGCCAACAACCGGGACAGGGACACTGAAGCTTTCTTT CANNRDRDTEAFF
TRBJ2-7 many TRBV2 NA TGTGCCAGCAGACGGGACTCTCTCTACGAGCAGTACTTC CASRRDSLYEQYF
TRBJ2-2 few TRBV23-1 TRBD2 TGCGCCAGCAGCCTTAGCGGGAGACGGAACACCGGGGAGCTGTTTTTT CASSLSGRRNTGELFF
TRBJ2-1 NA TRBV5-1 TRBD2 TGCGCCAGCAGCTTGGTCCCCAGCGGGAGGACTCACGCCTACAATGAGCAGTTCTTC CASSLVPSGRTHAYNEQFF
TRBJ2-1 many TRBV6-4 TRBD2 TGTGCCAGCAGCGTAGCGGGAGGGTCCTACAATGAGCAGTTCTTC CASSVAGGSYNEQFF
TRBJ2-7 few TRBV20-1 NA TGCAGTGCTAGAGGTATGGGCGGCTGGCTCGAGCAGTACTTC CSARGMGGWLEQYF
TRBJ2-1 few TRBV4-1 NA TGCGCCAGCAGCACAGTGGGCGCCGGAACCTACAATGAGCAGTTCTTC CASSTVGAGTYNEQFF
TRBJ2-5 few TRBV5-1 NA TGCGCCAGCTCGCCAGGGGATAACCAAGAGACCCAGTACTTC CASSPGDNQETQYF
TRBJ2-2 few TRBV2 NA TGTGCCAGCAGTGAAGGGACAATCACCGGGGAGCTGTTTTTT CASSEGTITGELFF
TRBJ2-1 NA TRBV20-1 NA TGCAGTGCTCTGGACTCCTCCTACAATGAGCAGTTCTTC CSALDSSYNEQFF
TRBJ2-3 many TRBV29-1 NA TGCAGCGTTGGGCCCTCGGGGGATACGCAGTATTTT CSVGPSGDTQYF
TRBJ2-3 few TRBV7-3 NA TGTGCCAGCAGCTTAACCCCTTCGAGAGATACGCAGTATTTT CASSLTPSRDTQYF
TRBJ2-7 NA TRBV27 TRBD1 TGTGCCAGCAGTTTAGCAGGGGGCTGGGAGCAGTACTTC CASSLAGGWEQYF
TRBJ2-2 few TRBV2 TRBD2 TGTGCCAGCAGTTCGGCGGGAGGGCCCTCCGGGGAGCTGTTTTTT CASSSAGGPSGELFF
TRBJ2-4 NA TRBV29-1 NA TGCAGCGTAGAGTCGAGACAGCTAGCCAAAAACATTCAGTACTTC CSVESRQLAKNIQYF
TRBJ2-2 NA TRBV20-1 TRBD2 TGCAGTGGGGTTAGCGGGGAATACACCGGGGAGCTGTTTTTT CSGVSGEYTGELFF
TRBJ2-2 NA TRBV12-3/TRBV12-4 TRBD2 TGTGCCAGCCGACTAGCGGGAGGCGGGGCCGGGGAGCTGTTTTTT CASRLAGGGAGELFF
TRBJ2-7 NA TRBV11-2 NA TGTGCCAGCAGCTTAGGTCTCTTCGGAGACAGATACTACGAGCAGTACTTC CASSLGLFGDRYYEQYF
TRBJ1-2 few TRBV12-3/TRBV12-4 TRBD1 TGTGCCAGCAGTCCACTACAGGGGTCGGGCTACACCTTC CASSPLQGSGYTF
TRBJ2-2 many TRBV9 TRBD2 TGTGCCAGCTCCTCTGGCGGGAGCATTAAAGGGGAGCTGTTTTTT CASSSGGSIKGELFF
TRBJ1-1 few TRBV5-1 NA TGCGCCAGCACTCCCACATCAGGGAATGTAGACACTGAAGCTTTCTTT CASTPTSGNVDTEAFF
TRBJ2-2 NA TRBV7-9 NA TGTGCCAGCATGGGGGGTCCCCGCTACCACACCGGGGAGCTGTTTTTT CASMGGPRYHTGELFF
TRBJ2-7 NA TRBV10-1 TRBD2 TGCGCCAGCAGTGAGTCAGGGACTAATGGCGAGCAGTACTTC CASSESGTNGEQYF
TRBJ2-7 NA TRBV4-1 NA TGCGCCAGCAGCCAAAATGTGCCGTCCTACGAGCAGTACTTC CASSQNVPSYEQYF
TRBJ2-6 NA TRBV2 NA TGTGCCAGCCGAAGGCGGCAGGCCTTATACTCTGGGGCCAACGTCCTGACTTTC CASRRRQALYSGANVLTF
TRBJ2-7 NA TRBV11-2 NA TGTGCCAGCAGCGGTATCAGGGAAGCCTACGAGCAGTACTTC CASSGIREAYEQYF
TRBJ2-2 NA TRBV5-5 NA TGTGCCAGCAGCTTGAGGGCAGGGGAAGTTTCGAACACCGGGGAGCTGTTTTTT CASSLRAGEVSNTGELFF
TRBJ2-1 many TRBV24-1 TRBD1 TGTGCCACCAGTGATCGGGACAGGCCTGGGCATGAGCAGTTCTTC CATSDRDRPGHEQFF
TRBJ2-1 NA TRBV28 NA TGTGCCAACTTAGAATCATCGCCAAGCTCCTACAATGAGCAGTTCTTC CANLESSPSSYNEQFF
TRBJ2-1 NA TRBV29-1 TRBD2 TGCAGCGTTTCCTGGACAGATTTAATACTAGCGGGTAACAATGAGCAGTTCTTC CSVSWTDLILAGNNEQFF
TRBJ2-2 NA TRBV7-8 NA TGTGCCAGCAGCCCTGTAGGCACCGGGGAGCTGTTTTTT CASSPVGTGELFF
TRBJ2-7 NA TRBV18 TRBD2 TGTGCCAGCTCACGAGGACCTTTACTAGCGGGAGAGAACGAGCAGTACTTC CASSRGPLLAGENEQYF
TRBJ2-2 many TRBV29-1 NA TGCAGCGCAAAAGACTTGGGGTACACCGGGGAGCTGTTTTTT CSAKDLGYTGELFF